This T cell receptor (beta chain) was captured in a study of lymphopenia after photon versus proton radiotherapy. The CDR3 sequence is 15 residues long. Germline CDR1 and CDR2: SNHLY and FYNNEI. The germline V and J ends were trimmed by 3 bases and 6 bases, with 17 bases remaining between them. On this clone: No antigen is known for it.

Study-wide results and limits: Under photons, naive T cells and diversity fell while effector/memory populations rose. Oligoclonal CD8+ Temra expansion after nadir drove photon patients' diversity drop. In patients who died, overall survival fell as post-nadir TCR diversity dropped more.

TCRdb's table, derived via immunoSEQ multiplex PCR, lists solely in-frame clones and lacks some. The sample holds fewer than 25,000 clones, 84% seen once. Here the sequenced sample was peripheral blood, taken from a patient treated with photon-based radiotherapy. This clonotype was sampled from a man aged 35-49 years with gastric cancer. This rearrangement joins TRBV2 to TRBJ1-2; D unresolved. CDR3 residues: CASSEASADNHGYTF. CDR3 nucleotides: TGTGCCAGCAGTGAGGCCAGCGCTGATAATCATGGCTACACCTTC.